These T cell receptor beta chains were read from a single sample in a study of tumor and adjacent non-tumor tissue in lung cancer. TCRdb analysed the multiplex PCR reads with MiXCR anew, one entry per CDR3 protein. The table lists tens of thousands of distinct CDR3 sequences, around 67% of them singletons. The sequencing sample was made of distant non-tumor lung tissue. The receptors were gathered from a woman aged 70-85 years with non-small cell lung cancer. Each CDR3 is given with its conserved first and last residue. A D gene is named only where the DNA matches it firmly. Clone size is shown for a subset of rows, as once, few, many or a class of expanded clone.

cdr3_length	v_call	j_call	clone_size	d_call	cdr3_aa	cdr3_nt
15	TRBV20-1	TRBJ1-5	few	TRBD1	CSESRGPVGNQPQHF	TGCAGTGAGTCTAGGGGGCCGGTAGGCAATCAGCCCCAGCATTTT
15	TRBV4-1	TRBJ2-1	NA	TRBD1	CSSSQAGTEYNKQFF	TGCTCCAGCAGCCAAGCTGGGACAGAATACAATAAACAGTTCTTC
14	TRBV2	TRBJ2-7	few	TRBD2	CASRSGTSETEQYF	TGTGCCAGCAGGTCGGGGACTAGCGAGACCGAGCAGTACTTC
14	TRBV6-5	TRBJ2-7	NA	TRBD1	CASSTGQGSYEQYF	TGTGCCAGCAGTACCGGACAGGGATCCTATGAGCAGTACTTC
15	TRBV5-1	TRBJ2-6	NA	NA	CASTYADSGANVLTF	TGCGCGAGCACCTATGCGGACTCTGGGGCCAACGTCCTGACTTTC
12	TRBV29-1	TRBJ1-3	NA	NA	CSLRGSGNTIYF	TGCAGTCTCAGGGGATCTGGAAACACCATATATTTT
15	TRBV14	TRBJ2-1	once	NA	CASIQELTRSDEQFF	TGTGCCAGCATCCAAGAGTTGACTAGGTCCGATGAGCAGTTCTTC
14	TRBV10-2	TRBJ2-1	NA	NA	CASKADLRYDEQFF	TGTGCCAGCAAAGCGGACCTGAGGTACGATGAGCAGTTCTTC
15	TRBV6-5	TRBJ2-3	NA	NA	CASICSFMNTGTQYF	TGTGCCAGCATTTGCTCGTTTATGAACACAGGTACGCAGTATTTT
15	TRBV5-4	TRBJ2-3	NA	TRBD2	CASSLRAGGPDTHYF	TGTGCCAGCAGCCTGAGGGCGGGAGGGCCAGATACGCACTATTTT
14	TRBV6-1	TRBJ2-1	many	TRBD2	CASSLAGGDDEQFF	TGTGCCAGCAGTCTAGCGGGAGGAGACGATGAGCAGTTCTTC
17	TRBV4-1	TRBJ2-2	many	NA	CASSPPGGAGDTGELFF	TGCGCCAGCAGCCCACCTGGGGGGGCGGGAGACACCGGGGAGCTGTTTTTT
14	TRBV6-5	TRBJ1-2	NA	NA	CAGSHPSGLYDYTF	TGTGCCGGCAGCCACCCGTCGGGGCTTTATGACTACACCTTC
13	TRBV5-1	TRBJ1-1	medium-sized	NA	CASRKDGDTEAFF	TGCGCCAGCAGGAAGGACGGAGACACTGAAGCTTTCTTT
15	TRBV12-3/TRBV12-4	TRBJ1-5	NA	NA	CASSLARGHGEPQHF	TGTGCCAGCAGTTTAGCGCGGGGGCACGGTGAGCCCCAGCATTTT
16	TRBV4-2	TRBJ2-1	once	TRBD1	CACSHGAGGTDSEQFF	TGTGCCTGCAGCCACGGAGCAGGGGGCACCGACAGTGAGCAGTTCTTC
12	TRBV29-1	TRBJ2-1	NA	NA	CSADGTYDEQFF	TGCAGCGCGGACGGGACCTACGATGAACAGTTCTTC
13	TRBV29-1	TRBJ2-7	medium-sized	TRBD2	CSVSSGSFGEQYF	TGCAGCGTTTCTAGCGGGAGCTTTGGCGAGCAGTACTTC
15	TRBV7-9	TRBJ2-3	many	NA	CASSLAAYRTDTQYF	TGTGCCAGCAGCTTAGCGGCTTACCGTACAGATACGCAGTATTTT
15	TRBV10-1	TRBJ2-2	NA	NA	CASSGVAGDTGELFF	TGCGCAAGCAGTGGAGTAGCTGGAGACACCGGGGAGCTGTTTTTT
15	TRBV11-1	TRBJ2-5	once	NA	CASSLNAGAVETQYF	TGTGCGAGCAGCCTTAACGCCGGGGCAGTGGAGACCCAGTACTTC
18	TRBV7-6	TRBJ1-5	once	NA	CASSPEEFGGLSNQPQHF	TGTGCCAGCAGCCCAGAAGAATTTGGGGGGCTGAGCAATCAGCCCCAGCATTTT
14	TRBV27	TRBJ1-5	NA	NA	CASSSPGRSQPQHF	TGTGCCAGCAGCTCACCCGGGCGTAGTCAGCCCCAGCATTTT
15	TRBV6-5	TRBJ1-2	medium-sized	NA	CASSYQSTQGYGYTF	TGTGCCAGCAGTTACCAGTCCACCCAGGGCTATGGCTACACCTTC
13	TRBV28	TRBJ2-2	NA	TRBD2	CARGRAVTGELFF	TGTGCAAGAGGGAGGGCCGTGACCGGGGAGCTGTTTTTT
15	TRBV29-1	TRBJ2-5	many	TRBD1	CSVGTGGLSQETQYF	TGCAGCGTGGGGACAGGGGGCTTATCCCAAGAGACCCAGTACTTC
15	TRBV5-6	TRBJ2-3	many	NA	CASSLPGQHTDTQYF	TGTGCCAGCAGCTTGCCCGGACAGCACACAGATACGCAGTATTTT
14	TRBV29-1	TRBJ2-3	NA	NA	CSVGAIGDDDTRYF	TGCAGCGTTGGTGCTATTGGAGATGATGATACGCGGTATTTT
15	TRBV29-1	TRBJ2-7	NA	NA	CSLVLGESLSYEQYF	TGCAGCTTGGTCTTAGGGGAGTCCCTATCCTACGAGCAGTACTTC
14	TRBV6-1	TRBJ2-1	NA	NA	CTSILAGGVHEQFF	TGTACCAGCATACTAGCAGGAGGGGTCCATGAGCAGTTCTTC
12	TRBV29-1	TRBJ2-7	NA	NA	CSVDNPRDEKYF	TGCAGCGTTGATAACCCGCGCGACGAGAAGTACTTC
16	TRBV6-9	TRBJ2-5	NA	NA	CTSSYSLGEGEGAQYF	TGTACCAGCAGTTACTCGCTTGGGGAGGGGGAAGGGGCCCAGTACTTC
15	TRBV6-6	TRBJ1-5	NA	NA	CATSYEGYSNQPQHF	TGTGCCACCAGTTATGAGGGGTATAGCAATCAGCCCCAACATTTT
16	TRBV6-5	TRBJ1-2	many	NA	CASSYSGQYYNYGYTF	TGTGCCAGCAGTTACTCCGGGCAGTACTATAACTATGGCTACACCTTC
13	TRBV11-1	TRBJ2-1	NA	NA	CVSSPGPVGEQLF	TGTGTCAGCAGCCCAGGACCCGTCGGTGAGCAGTTATTC
15	TRBV4-1	TRBJ1-1	once	NA	CTSSQERRRLTEAFF	TGCACCAGCAGCCAAGAGAGGAGGCGGTTGACTGAAGCTTTCTTT
15	TRBV29-1	TRBJ2-3	NA	TRBD2	CSVDRTSGFADRQYF	TGCAGCGTCGATCGGACTAGCGGGTTCGCAGATAGGCAGTATTTT
14	TRBV29-1	TRBJ2-7	NA	TRBD1	CRVGQGVPTGEHYF	TGCAGGGTTGGACAGGGGGTCCCTACCGGCGAGCACTACTTC
14	TRBV6-5	TRBJ1-5	NA	NA	CASSYVGVGQAQHF	TGTGCCAGCAGTTACGTAGGGGTAGGGCAGGCCCAGCATTTT
18	TRBV5-4	TRBJ2-1	NA	NA	CASSLRMGRRAAGNVQFF	TGTGCCAGCAGCTTGAGGATGGGGAGGAGAGCCGCTGGCAATGTGCAGTTCTTC
13	TRBV7-3	TRBJ2-7	NA	NA	CASSLNAYYEQYF	TGTGCCAGCAGCTTAAATGCCTACTACGAGCAGTACTTC
13	TRBV11-3	TRBJ2-7	medium-sized	NA	CASSSYGRSQQYF	TGTGCCAGCAGCTCCTACGGACGGTCCCAGCAGTACTTC
13	TRBV10-1	TRBJ2-5	many	NA	CASSENGLRTQYF	TGCGCCAGCAGTGAGAATGGTCTGAGGACCCAGTACTTC
15	TRBV28	TRBJ1-5	many	NA	CASSLTSGGNQPQHF	TGTGCCAGCAGTTTAACGTCAGGGGGCAATCAGCCCCAGCATTTT
13	TRBV6-5	TRBJ2-1	NA	NA	CAGSYSNTGGQLF	TGTGCAGGCAGTTACTCGAACACCGGCGGGCAGCTCTTC
13	TRBV28	TRBJ2-2	many	NA	CASTPVVSGELFF	TGTGCCAGCACGCCCGTAGTTTCCGGGGAGCTGTTTTTT
15	TRBV29-1	TRBJ2-3	once	NA	CSVEGSGWSADTQYF	TGCAGCGTTGAGGGTTCTGGCTGGAGTGCAGATACGCAGTATTTT
14	TRBV6-1	TRBJ1-4	many	TRBD1	CASSERGPNEKLFF	TGTGCCAGCAGTGAGAGGGGGCCTAATGAAAAACTGTTTTTT
16	TRBV28	TRBJ2-1	once	NA	CASSFAMAQGYYEQFF	TGTGCCAGTAGTTTCGCGATGGCACAAGGATACTATGAGCAGTTCTTC